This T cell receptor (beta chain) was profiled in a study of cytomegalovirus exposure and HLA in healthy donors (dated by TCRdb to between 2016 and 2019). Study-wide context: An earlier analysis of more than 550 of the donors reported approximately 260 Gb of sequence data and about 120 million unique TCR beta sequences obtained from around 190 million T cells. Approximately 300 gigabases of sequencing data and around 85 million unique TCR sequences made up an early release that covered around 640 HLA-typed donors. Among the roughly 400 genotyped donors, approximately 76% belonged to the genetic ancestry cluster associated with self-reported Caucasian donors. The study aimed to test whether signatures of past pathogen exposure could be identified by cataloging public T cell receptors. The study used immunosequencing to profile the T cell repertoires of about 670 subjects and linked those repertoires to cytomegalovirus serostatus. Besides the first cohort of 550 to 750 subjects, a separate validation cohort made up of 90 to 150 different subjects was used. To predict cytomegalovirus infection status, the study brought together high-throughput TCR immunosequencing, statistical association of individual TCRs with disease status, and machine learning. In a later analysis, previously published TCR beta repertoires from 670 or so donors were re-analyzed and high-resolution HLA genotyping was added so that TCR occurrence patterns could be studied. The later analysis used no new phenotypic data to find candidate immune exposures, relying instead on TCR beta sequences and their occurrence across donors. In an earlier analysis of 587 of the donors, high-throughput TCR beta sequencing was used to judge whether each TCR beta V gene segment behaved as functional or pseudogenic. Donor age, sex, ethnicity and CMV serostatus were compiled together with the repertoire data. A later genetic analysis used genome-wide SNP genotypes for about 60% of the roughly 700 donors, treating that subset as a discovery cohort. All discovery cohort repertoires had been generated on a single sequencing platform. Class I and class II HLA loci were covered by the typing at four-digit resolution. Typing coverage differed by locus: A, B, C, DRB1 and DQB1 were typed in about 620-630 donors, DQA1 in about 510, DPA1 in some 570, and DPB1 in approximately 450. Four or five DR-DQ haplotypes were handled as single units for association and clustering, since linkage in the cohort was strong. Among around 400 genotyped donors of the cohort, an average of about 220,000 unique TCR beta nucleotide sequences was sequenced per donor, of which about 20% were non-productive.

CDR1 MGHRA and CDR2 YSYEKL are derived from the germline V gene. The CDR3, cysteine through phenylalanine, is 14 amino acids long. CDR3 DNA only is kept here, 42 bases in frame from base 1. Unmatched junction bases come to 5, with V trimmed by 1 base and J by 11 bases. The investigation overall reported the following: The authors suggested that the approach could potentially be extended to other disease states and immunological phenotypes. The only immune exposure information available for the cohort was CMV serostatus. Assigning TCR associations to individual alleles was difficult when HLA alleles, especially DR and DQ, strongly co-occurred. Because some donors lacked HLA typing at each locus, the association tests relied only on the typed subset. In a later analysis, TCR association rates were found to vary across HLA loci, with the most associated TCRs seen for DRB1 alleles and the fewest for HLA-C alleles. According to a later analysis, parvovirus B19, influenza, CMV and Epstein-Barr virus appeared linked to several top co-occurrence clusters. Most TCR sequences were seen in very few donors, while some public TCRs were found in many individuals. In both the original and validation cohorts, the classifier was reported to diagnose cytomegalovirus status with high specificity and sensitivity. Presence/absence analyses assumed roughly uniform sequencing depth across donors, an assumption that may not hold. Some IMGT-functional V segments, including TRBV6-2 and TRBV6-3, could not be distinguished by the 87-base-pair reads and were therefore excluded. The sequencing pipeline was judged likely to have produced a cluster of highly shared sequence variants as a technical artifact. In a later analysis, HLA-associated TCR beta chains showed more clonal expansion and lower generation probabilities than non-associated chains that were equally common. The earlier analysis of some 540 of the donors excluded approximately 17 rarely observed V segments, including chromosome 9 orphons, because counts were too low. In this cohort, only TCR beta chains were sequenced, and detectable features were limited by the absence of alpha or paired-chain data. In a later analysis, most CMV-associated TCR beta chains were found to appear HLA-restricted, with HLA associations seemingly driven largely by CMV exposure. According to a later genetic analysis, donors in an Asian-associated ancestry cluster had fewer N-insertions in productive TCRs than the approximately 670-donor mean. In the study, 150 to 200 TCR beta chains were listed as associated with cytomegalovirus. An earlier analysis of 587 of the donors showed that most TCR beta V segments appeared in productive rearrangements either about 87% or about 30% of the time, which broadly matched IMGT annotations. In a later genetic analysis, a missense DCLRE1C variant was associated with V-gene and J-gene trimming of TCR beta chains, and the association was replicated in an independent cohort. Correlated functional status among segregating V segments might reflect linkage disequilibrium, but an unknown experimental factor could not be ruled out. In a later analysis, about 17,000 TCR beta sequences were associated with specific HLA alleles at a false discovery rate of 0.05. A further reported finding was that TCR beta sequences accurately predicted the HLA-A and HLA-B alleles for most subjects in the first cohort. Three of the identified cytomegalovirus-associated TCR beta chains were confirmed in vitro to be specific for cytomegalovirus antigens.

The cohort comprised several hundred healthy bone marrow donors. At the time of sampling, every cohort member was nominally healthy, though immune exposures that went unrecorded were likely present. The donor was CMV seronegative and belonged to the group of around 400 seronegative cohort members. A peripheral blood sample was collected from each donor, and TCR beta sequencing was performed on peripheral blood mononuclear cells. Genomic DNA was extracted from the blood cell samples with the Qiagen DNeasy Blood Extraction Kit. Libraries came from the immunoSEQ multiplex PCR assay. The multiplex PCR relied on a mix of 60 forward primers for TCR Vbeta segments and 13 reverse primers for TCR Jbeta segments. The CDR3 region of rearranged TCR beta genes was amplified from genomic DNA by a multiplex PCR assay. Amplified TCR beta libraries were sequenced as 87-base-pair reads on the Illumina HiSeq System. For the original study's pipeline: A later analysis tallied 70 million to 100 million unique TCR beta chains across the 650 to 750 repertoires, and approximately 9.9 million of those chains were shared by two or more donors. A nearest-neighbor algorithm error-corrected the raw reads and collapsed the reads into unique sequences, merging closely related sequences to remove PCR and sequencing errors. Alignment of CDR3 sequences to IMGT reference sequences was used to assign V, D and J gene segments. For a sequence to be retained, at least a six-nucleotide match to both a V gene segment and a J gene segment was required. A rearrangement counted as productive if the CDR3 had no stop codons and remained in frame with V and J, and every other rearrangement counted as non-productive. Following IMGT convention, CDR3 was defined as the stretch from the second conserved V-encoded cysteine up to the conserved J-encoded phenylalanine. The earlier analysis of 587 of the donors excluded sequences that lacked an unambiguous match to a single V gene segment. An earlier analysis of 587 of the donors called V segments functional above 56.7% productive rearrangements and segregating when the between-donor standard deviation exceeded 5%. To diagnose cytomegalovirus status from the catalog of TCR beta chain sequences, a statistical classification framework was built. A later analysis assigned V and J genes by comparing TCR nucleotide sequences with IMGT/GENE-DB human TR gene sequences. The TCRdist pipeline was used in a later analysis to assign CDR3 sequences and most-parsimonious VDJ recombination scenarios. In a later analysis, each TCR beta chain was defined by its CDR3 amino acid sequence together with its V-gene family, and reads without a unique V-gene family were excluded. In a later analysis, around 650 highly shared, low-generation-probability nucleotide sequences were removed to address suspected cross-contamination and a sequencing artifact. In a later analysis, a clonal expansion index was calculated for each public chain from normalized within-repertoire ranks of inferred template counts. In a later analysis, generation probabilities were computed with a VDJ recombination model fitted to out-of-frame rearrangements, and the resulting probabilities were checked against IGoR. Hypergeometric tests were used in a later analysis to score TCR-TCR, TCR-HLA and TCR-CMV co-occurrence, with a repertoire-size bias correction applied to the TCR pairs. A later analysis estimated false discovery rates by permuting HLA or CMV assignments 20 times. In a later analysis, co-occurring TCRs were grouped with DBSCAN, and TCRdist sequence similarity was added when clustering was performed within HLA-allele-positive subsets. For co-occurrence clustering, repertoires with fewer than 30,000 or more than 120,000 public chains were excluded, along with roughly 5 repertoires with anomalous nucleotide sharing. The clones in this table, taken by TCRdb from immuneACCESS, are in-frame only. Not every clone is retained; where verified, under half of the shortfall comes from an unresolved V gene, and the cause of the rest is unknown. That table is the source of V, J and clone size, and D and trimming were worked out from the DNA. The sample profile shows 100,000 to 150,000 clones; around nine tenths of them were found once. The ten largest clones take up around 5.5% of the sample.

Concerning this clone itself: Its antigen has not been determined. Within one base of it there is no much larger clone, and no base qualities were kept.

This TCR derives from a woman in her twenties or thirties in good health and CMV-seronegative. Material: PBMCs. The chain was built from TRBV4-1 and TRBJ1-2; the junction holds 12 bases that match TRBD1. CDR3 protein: CASSQAGTGGIYTF. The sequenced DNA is TGCGCCAGCAGCCAAGCCGGGACAGGGGGCATATACACCTTC.